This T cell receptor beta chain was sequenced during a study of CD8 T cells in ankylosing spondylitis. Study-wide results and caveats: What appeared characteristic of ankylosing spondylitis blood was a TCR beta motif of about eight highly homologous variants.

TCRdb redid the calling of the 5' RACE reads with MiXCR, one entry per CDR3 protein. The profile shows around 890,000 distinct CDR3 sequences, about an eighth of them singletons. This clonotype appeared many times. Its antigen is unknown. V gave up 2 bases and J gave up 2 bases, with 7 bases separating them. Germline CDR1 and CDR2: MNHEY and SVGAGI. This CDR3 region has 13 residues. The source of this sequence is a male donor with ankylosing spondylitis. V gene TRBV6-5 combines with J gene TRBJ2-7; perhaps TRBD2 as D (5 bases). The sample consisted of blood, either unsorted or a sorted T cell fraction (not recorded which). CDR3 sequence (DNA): TGTGCCAGCAGTTACGGGCGGGCCTACGAGCAGTACTTC. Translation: CASSYGRAYEQYF.